This T cell receptor (beta chain) was sequenced for a study of long-term antiretroviral therapy in people with HIV. Study at large: The oldest specimens predate the 2015 immediate-ART recommendation by about a decade. Study-level findings and limits: Clones that expanded before ART (that is, prior to treatment) dominated the repertoire at all time points. Post-ART diversity increased but stayed below transplant donor controls.

V lost 1 base to trimming and J lost 3 bases, with 6 bases between them. The CDR3 extends over 13 amino acids. Germline V gene sequence: CDR1 MGHRA, CDR2 YSYEKL. Sampling of each donor yielded at least one pre-ART PBMC sample and at least two post-ART PBMC samples. In the case of this clone: Its cognate antigen is unknown.

Investigators performed immunoSEQ version v3.0 at survey level. TCRdb's copy holds only in-frame clones and misses some; the assay was immunoSEQ multiplex PCR. The sample includes 25,000 to 35,000 clones, 91% of them seen just once. The material sequenced was unsorted PBMCs, taken 3.1 years after starting antiretroviral therapy. The clonotype originates from a man between 18 and 35 years old with HIV. V and J are TRBV4-1 and TRBJ1-1; D is ambiguous. CDR3 DNA: TGCGCCAGCAGCCAAGGCGACTACACTGAAGCTTTCTTT. Amino acids: CASSQGDYTEAFF.